This entry lists 5 T cell receptor beta chains sequenced from one sample in a study of monozygotic twins with cystic fibrosis. TCRdb keeps only in-frame clones here, not all; method: immunoSEQ multiplex PCR. The table has about 29,000 clones, about 85% seen once; the top ten hold about 0.95%. Material: blood. These receptors originate from a girl aged 2 to 9 with cystic fibrosis.

This clone was recorded a few times. The chain carries TRBV5-1 and TRBJ2-7; 8 nucleotides agree with TRBD2. This CDR3 is built from 14 residues. Germline CDR1 is SGHRS and CDR2 is YFSETQ. The V and J ends lost 0 bases and 4 bases, in that order; junction bases with no gene match: 3. CDR3 protein: CASSLAASGYEQYF. The DNA of the CDR3 is TGCGCCAGCAGCTTGGCGGCTAGCGGGTACGAGCAGTACTTC.

V is TRBV5-1 and J is TRBJ2-5, with TRBD1 identical over 8 bases. J was trimmed by 5 bases and V by 0 bases; bases with no gene match: 9. The CDR3 totals 16 residues. The V gene's germline CDR1 is SGHRS and CDR2 YFSETQ. The CDR3, as DNA: TGCGCCAGCAGCTTGGGTGGCAGGGGGCGCCCGGAGACCCAGTACTTC. Its translation: CASSLGGRGRPETQYF.

Only a few counts were recorded for this clone. This chain connects TRBV4-1 to TRBJ2-7; D is unresolved. This CDR3 has 13 residues. Germline values: CDR1 MGHRA, CDR2 YSYEKL. V was clipped by 4 bases and J by 2 bases, with 9 bases between them. CDR3 DNA: TGCGCCAGCAGCCGATCACGTACCTACGAGCAGTACTTC. It yields the protein CASSRSRTYEQYF.

The rearrangement links TRBV2 to TRBJ2-7; D gene uncertain. This CDR3 has 11 amino acids. With 7 bases removed from V and 0 bases from J, the gap between germline ends came to 4 bases. Germline V gives CDR1 SNHLY, CDR2 FYNNEI. The CDR3 loop is CASTFSYEQYF. CDR3 sequence (DNA): TGTGCCAGCACCTTCTCCTACGAGCAGTACTTC.

V gene TRBV11-2 combines with J gene TRBJ1-3, with D uncertain. Germline V gene data show CDR1 as SGHAT and CDR2 as FQNNGV. The length of the CDR3 is 14 residues. The V end lost 0 bases, the J end lost 7 bases, and 10 bases lay between the germline ends. The CDR3 sequence is CASSLDIEENTIYF. The DNA for the CDR3 is TGTGCCAGCAGCTTAGATATTGAGGAGAACACCATATATTTT.